This TCR beta chain stems from a study of cytomegalovirus exposure and HLA in healthy donors listed by TCRdb under 2017. For context, the study as a whole: The roughly 650 repertoires of the first cohort and the 120 validation repertoires were produced on the same platform, according to a later analysis. To predict cytomegalovirus infection status, the study combined high-throughput TCR immunosequencing, statistical association of individual TCRs with disease status, and machine learning. In addition to the first cohort of 666 subjects, a separate validation cohort of some 120 different subjects was used. The study was designed to test whether signatures of past pathogen exposure could be identified by cataloging public T cell receptors. Here is what the overall study found, with its caveats: The classifier was reported to diagnose cytomegalovirus status with high specificity and sensitivity in both the original and validation cohorts. Most TCR sequences were observed very rarely across donors, whereas some public TCRs were present in many individuals. A total of 164 TCR beta chains were listed by the study as associated with cytomegalovirus. In vitro tests confirmed that a few of the cytomegalovirus-associated TCR beta chains recognize cytomegalovirus antigens. Subsequent analysis determined that TCRs grouped into clusters in the first cohort also showed a tendency toward co-occurrence across the roughly 110 validation repertoires, and 85% to 95% of cluster scores exceeded 0. The authors suggested that the approach could potentially be generalized to other disease states and immunological phenotypes. The validation cohort had no HLA typing available for a later analysis, so co-occurrence within that cohort was assessed over all 120 or so repertoires.

With regard to this clone: What this receptor recognizes is not known. Base qualities are missing; no much larger clone stands one base away.

Separate from the roughly 650-subject first cohort, the validation cohort of roughly 130 subjects was the group to which the donors belonged. Preparation of the library involved the immunoSEQ multiplex PCR assay. On the authors' methods: To diagnose cytomegalovirus status from the catalog of TCR beta chain sequences, a statistical classification framework was built. TCRdb carries this immuneACCESS record with in-frame sequences only. Its versions omit some clonotypes, under half of them owing to an unresolved V gene in the studies checked, with the rest unexplained. D and trimming were read from the DNA, whereas the V and J calls and clone size are those reported in that table. The sample table lists 150,000 or so clones, around 88% of them with a count of one. The biggest ten clones account for approximately 20% of the sample. V loses 5 bases at its end and J loses 1 base; junction bases beyond the gene matches: 4. From a lookup of the germline V gene, CDR1 and CDR2 are SGHTA and FQGTGA. The cysteine opens and the phenylalanine closes a CDR3 of 15 amino acids. The only DNA kept is the CDR3, 45 bases in frame from the first base.

The rearranged chain carries TRBV7-3 and TRBJ2-3, and TRBD2 aligns with 9 junction nucleotides. The sequencing input was PBMCs. The source is a man between 18 and 35 years old in good health and CMV-seropositive. The CDR3 here reads CASSPRTSGTDTQYF. The DNA sequence is given as TGTGCCAGCAGCCCAAGGACTAGCGGCACAGATACGCAGTATTTT.